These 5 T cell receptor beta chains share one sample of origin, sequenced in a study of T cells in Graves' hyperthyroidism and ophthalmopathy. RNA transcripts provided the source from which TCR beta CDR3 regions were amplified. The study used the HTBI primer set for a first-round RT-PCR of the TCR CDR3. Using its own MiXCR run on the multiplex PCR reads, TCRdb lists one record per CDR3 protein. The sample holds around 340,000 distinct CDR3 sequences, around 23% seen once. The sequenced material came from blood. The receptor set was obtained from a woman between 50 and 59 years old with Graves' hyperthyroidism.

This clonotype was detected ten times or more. For the CDR3, the DNA is TGTGCCAGCAGCCTCTCCTCGGGTGGTAGAGGTACGCAGTATTTT. Translating it yields CASSLSSGGRGTQYF. The chain uses TRBV7-8 and TRBJ2-3; D is undetermined. Trimming shortened V by 5 bases and J by 8 bases, and 20 bases separated the two germline ends. The CDR3 is made up of 15 amino acids. The germline CDR1 and CDR2 sequences are SGHVS and FQNEAQ.

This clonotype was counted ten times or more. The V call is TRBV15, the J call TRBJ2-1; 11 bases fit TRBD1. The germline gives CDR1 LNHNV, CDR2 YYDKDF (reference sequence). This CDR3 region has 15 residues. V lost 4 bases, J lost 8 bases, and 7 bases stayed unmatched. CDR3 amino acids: CATSKDRGRRDEQFF. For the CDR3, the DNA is TGTGCCACCAGCAAGGACAGGGGGCGAAGAGATGAGCAGTTCTTC. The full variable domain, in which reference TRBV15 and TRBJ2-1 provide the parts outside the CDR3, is DAMVIQNPRYQVTQFGKPVTLSCSQTLNHNVMYWYQQKSSQAPKLLFHYYDKDFNNEADTPDNFQSRRPNTSFCFLDIRSPGLGDTAMYLCATSKDRGRRDEQFFGPGTRLTVL.

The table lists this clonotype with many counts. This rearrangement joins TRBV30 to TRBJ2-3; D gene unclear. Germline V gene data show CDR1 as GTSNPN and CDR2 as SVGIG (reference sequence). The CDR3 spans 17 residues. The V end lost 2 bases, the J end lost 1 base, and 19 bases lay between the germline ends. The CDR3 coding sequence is TGTGCCTGGAGTCCAAACCTCCGGAGAGAGCGCACAGATACGCAGTATTTT. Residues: CAWSPNLRRERTDTQYF.

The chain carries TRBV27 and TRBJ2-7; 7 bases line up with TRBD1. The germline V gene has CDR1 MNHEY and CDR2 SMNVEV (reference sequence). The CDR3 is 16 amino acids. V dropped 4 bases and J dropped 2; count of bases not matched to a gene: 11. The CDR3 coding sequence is TGTGCCAGCAGTTCCGACAGGGTCTCGTTCCCCTACGAGCAGTACTTC. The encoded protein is CASSSDRVSFPYEQYF.

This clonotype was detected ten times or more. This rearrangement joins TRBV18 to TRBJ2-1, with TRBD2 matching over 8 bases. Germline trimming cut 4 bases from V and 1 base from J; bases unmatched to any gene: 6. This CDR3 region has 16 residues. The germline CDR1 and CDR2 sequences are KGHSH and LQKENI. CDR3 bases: TGTGCCAGCTCACAGCGCGGGAGGCAATCCTACAATGAGCAGTTCTTC. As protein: CASSQRGRQSYNEQFF.